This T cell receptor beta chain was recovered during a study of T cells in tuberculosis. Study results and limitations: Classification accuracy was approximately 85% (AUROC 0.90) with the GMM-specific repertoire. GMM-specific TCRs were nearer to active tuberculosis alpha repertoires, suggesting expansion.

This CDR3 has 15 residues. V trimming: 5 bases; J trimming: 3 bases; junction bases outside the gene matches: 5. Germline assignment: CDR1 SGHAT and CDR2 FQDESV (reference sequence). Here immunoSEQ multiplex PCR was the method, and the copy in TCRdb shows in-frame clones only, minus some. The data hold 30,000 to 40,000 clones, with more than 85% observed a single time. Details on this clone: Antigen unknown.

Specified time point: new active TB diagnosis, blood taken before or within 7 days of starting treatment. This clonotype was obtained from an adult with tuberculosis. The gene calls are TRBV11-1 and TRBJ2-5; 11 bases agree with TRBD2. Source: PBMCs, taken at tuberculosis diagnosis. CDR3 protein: CASSVYSGREETQYF. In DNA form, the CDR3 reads TGTGCCAGCAGCGTATATAGCGGGAGGGAAGAGACCCAGTACTTC.